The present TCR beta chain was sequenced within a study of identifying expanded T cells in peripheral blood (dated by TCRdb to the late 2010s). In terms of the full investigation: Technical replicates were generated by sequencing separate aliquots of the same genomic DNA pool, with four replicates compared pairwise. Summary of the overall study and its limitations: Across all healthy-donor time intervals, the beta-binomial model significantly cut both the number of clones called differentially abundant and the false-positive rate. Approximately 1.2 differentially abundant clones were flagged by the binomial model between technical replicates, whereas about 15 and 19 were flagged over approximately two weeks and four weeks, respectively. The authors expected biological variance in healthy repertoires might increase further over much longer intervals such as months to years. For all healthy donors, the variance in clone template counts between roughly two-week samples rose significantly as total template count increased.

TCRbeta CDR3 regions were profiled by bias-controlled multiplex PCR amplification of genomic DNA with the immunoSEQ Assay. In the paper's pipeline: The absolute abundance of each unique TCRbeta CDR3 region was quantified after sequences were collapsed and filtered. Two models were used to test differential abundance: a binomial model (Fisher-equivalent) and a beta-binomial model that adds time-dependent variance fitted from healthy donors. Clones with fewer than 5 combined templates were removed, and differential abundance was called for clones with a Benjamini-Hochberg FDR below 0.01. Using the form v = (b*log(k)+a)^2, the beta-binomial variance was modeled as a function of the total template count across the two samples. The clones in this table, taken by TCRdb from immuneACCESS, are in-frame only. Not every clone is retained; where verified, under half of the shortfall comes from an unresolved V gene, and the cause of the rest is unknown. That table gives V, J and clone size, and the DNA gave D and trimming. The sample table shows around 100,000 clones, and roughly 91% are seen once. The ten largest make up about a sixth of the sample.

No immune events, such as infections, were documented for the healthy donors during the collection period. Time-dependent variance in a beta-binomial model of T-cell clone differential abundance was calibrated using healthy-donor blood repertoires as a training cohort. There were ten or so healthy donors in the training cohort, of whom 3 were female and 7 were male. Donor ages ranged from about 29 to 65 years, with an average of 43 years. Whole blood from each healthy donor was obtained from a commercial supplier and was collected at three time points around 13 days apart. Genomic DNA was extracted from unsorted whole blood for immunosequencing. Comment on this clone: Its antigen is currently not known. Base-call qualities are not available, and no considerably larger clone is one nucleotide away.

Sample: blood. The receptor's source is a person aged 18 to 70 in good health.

For the CDR3, the sequence is CASSSGQGRGEQYF. The base sequence is TGTGCCAGCAGCTCGGGACAGGGTCGTGGGGAGCAGTACTTC. The receptor chain draws on TRBV7-2 and TRBJ2-7, with 9 bases matching TRBD1. Trimming accounts for 4 bases at V and 7 bases at J, while the number of junction bases matched to no gene is 8. The germline V gene provides CDR1 SGHTA and CDR2 FQGNSA. The CDR3 runs 14 residues from the cysteine to the phenylalanine. This entry keeps only the CDR3 DNA: 42 bases, framed from base 1.